This T cell receptor beta chain was profiled in a study of chemoradiotherapy in HPV16-positive cancers (dated by TCRdb to the early 2020s). A note on the overall study: Candidate HPV-specific T-cell clones and common TCR motifs were defined by functional T-cell assays performed on cells from a couple of HPV16-positive patients. The study set out to ask whether T-cell immunity against the HPV oncoproteins E6 and E7 changes over the course of chemoradiotherapy and whether that immunity affects survival. Next, the candidate HPV-specific TCRs and motifs were followed in TCR repertoires from around 90 patients with HPV-related cancers. Results and caveats for the whole study, not just this receptor: The survival association was reported for HPV16-positive patients, and the functional definition of HPV-specific T cells was derived from only a couple of HPV16-positive patients. Improved recurrence-free survival in HPV16-positive patients was associated with expansion of HPV-responsive T cells during chemoradiotherapy. Expansion of candidate HPV-specific clones and E7-related TCR motifs was observed in the tumor microenvironment during treatment, whereas no such expansion was observed for non-HPV-specific T cells.

With regard to this clone: Its antigen remains undetermined. Per-base quality was not reported, and no clone a single base away is much larger than it.

Because repertoires were sampled repeatedly during chemoradiotherapy, clonal expansion in the tumor microenvironment could be followed. The germline V gene provides CDR1 SGHRS and CDR2 YFSETQ. Including the terminal cysteine and phenylalanine, the CDR3 comprises 15 residues. The entry retains the CDR3 DNA only, 45 bases that are in frame from base 1. V and J are trimmed by 3 bases and 1 base, and the gene matches miss 2 bases of the junction. Library preparation was by the immunoSEQ multiplex PCR assay. Drawn from immuneACCESS, this table holds only the in-frame rearrangements with V and J called that TCRdb kept. Clones are partly lost; checked studies trace under half to an unresolved V gene and leave the rest unexplained. Recorded for this sample are around 40,000 clones; around 82% of them occurred a single time. Approximately 5.4% of the sample belongs to the ten largest clones.

The chain joins TRBV5-1 to TRBJ2-2; TRBD1 agrees with 8 junctional bases. The material was blood, obtained from a patient who underwent chemoradiotherapy. This sequence was found in a human donor with HPV-associated anogenital cancer. The encoded CDR3 is CASSSTGENTGELFF. The nucleotide sequence reads TGCGCCAGCAGCTCGACAGGGGAGAACACCGGGGAGCTGTTTTTT.